One sample yielded the 23 T cell receptor beta chains listed below, sequenced in a study of blood T cell repertoires in COVID-19. Clones were read by immunoSEQ multiplex PCR, and TCRdb kept only the in-frame ones, dropping some. The sample lists more than 50,000 clones, around 89% occurring once. Specimen: peripheral blood. Receptors were obtained from a man in his 60s with active COVID-19.

The V and J genes are TRBV2 and TRBJ2-1; 11 bases align to TRBD2. Trimming at V came to 11 bases and at J to 7 bases, leaving 7 bases not matched to a gene. Germline lookup yields CDR1 SNHLY and CDR2 FYNNEI. CDR3 length equals 13 residues. The CDR3 region has the DNA TGTGCCGGGGGACTAGCGGTGCAAAATGAGCAGTTCTTC. Translating gives CAGGLAVQNEQFF.

This chain connects TRBV2 to TRBJ1-5, with TRBD1 as a possible D gene (5 bases). Trimming pared 2 bases from V and 3 bases from J, leaving 8 bases between. CDR3 length: 14 amino acids. Germline-derived CDR1 and CDR2 are SNHLY and FYNNEI. This chain's CDR3 is CASSERQLNQPQHF. Written as DNA, the CDR3 is TGTGCCAGCAGTGAACGACAGCTCAATCAGCCCCAGCATTTT.

The CDR3 DNA sequence: TGTGCCAGCAGCGGGGAGGGACAATCAAGCACAGATACGCAGTATTTT. Translating it yields CASSGEGQSSTDTQYF. The genes are TRBV9 and TRBJ2-3, with TRBD2 as a possible D gene (7 bases). V shed 3 bases and J shed 0 bases, with 14 bases lying between them. This CDR3 comprises 16 residues. Germline-derived CDR1 and CDR2 are SGDLS and YYNGEE.

The CDR3 bases are TGTGCCACCTCCTGGGGGCTCGGGGAGCTGTTTTTT. The encoded protein is CATSWGLGELFF. The chain is built from TRBV6-5 and TRBJ2-2, with a tentative D call TRBD1 (6 bases). V lost 10 bases and J 7 bases, leaving 13 bases between the germline ends. CDR3 length equals 12 residues. Germline-derived CDR1 and CDR2 are MNHEY and SVGAGI.

The DNA for the CDR3 is TGTGCCTCCCACCGACAGGTCAGGACTGAAGCTTTCTTT. This encodes CASHRQVRTEAFF. The J gene is TRBJ1-1, the V gene TRBV30; D perhaps matches TRBD1 (6 bases). Looked up from germline, CDR1 is GTSNPN and CDR2 is SVGIG (reference sequence). The CDR3 consists of 13 residues. V was trimmed by 7 bases and J by 5 bases, leaving 17 bases between them.

This chain joins TRBV20-1 and TRBJ2-1; a possible D gene is TRBD1 (6 bases). Trimming pared 1 base from V and 14 bases from J, leaving 12 bases between. Germline CDR1 reads DFQATT; CDR2 reads SNEGSKA (reference sequence). The CDR3 has 11 amino acids. CDR3 amino acids: CSARVQGYKFF. CDR3 nucleotides: TGCAGTGCTAGAGTTCAGGGGTATAAGTTCTTC.

The chain couples TRBV28 to TRBJ2-1, with TRBD1 matching 8 bases. The CDR3 runs 14 residues. The V gene's germline CDR1 is MDHEN and CDR2 SYDVKM. Germline trimming cut 6 bases from V and 6 bases from J; bases unmatched to any gene: 7. The CDR3 DNA sequence: TGTGCCAGCAGACGGGCAGGGGGCTTCAATGAGCAGTTCTTC. Translating gives CASRRAGGFNEQFF.

The J gene is TRBJ2-3, the V gene TRBV7-2; 7 bases fit TRBD1. Germline CDR1 reads SGHTA; CDR2 reads FQGNSA. The CDR3 extends over 15 amino acids. Trimming at V came to 5 bases and at J to 2 bases, leaving 7 bases not matched to a gene. The CDR3 sequence is CASSLGQAPTDTQYF. The CDR3 region has the DNA TGTGCCAGCAGCCTCGGACAGGCGCCCACAGATACGCAGTATTTT.

The chain carries TRBV25-1 and TRBJ2-7, with TRBD2 as a possible D gene (6 bases). Germline lookup yields CDR1 MGHDK and CDR2 SYGVNS. This CDR3 spans 13 amino acids. Deletions cut 7 bases from V and 3 bases from J, with 13 bases between. In nucleotides, the CDR3 is TGTGCCAGCAAGGGCGGAGGGTACTACGAGCAGTACTTC. This codes for CASKGGGYYEQYF.

V usage is TRBV12-2 and J usage is TRBJ2-5; TRBD2, as called in the table, went unchecked against the DNA. TRBV12-2 is given as a pseudogene. CDR3 size: 17 residues. The CDR3 spells CASRLRILGEVEETQYF. Written as DNA, the CDR3 is TGTGCAAGTCGCTTAAGGATTCTAGGGGAGGTAGAGGAGACCCAGTACTTC.

The CDR3 spells CASPRDYEQYF. Written as DNA, the CDR3 is TGTGCCTCGCCGAGGGACTACGAGCAGTACTTC. This sequence joins TRBV19 and TRBJ2-7, with D perhaps TRBD2 (5 bases). Germline assignment: CDR1 LNHDA and CDR2 SQIVND (reference sequence). V lost 11 bases and J lost 3, with 11 bases in between. This CDR3 contains 11 residues.

The CDR3 spells CASRNWGQPTDTQYF. The CDR3 DNA reads as TGTGCCAGCAGAAACTGGGGACAACCCACAGATACGCAGTATTTT. V and J are TRBV7-2 and TRBJ2-3; D is perhaps TRBD1 (6 bases). CDR1 SGHTA and CDR2 FQGNSA come from the germline V gene. The V end was cut by 6 bases, the J end by 2 bases, with 15 bases between. This CDR3 has 15 amino acids.

The chain carries TRBV5-4 and TRBJ2-1, with 10 bases identical to TRBD2. CDR3 length: 16 residues. Losses at the gene ends were 5 bases for V and 1 base for J; bases not matched to a gene: 6. Looked up from germline, CDR1 is SGHNT and CDR2 is YYREEE (reference sequence). CDR3 nucleotides: TGTGCCAGCAGTCATCAGACTAGCGGGTCCTACAATGAGCAGTTCTTC. Protein product: CASSHQTSGSYNEQFF.

Only a few counts were recorded for this clone. The V gene is TRBV7-3, the J gene TRBJ2-1; 8 nucleotides agree with TRBD2. The junction had 11 bases not matched to a gene; V was cut back by 6 bases and J by 7 bases. Looked up from germline, CDR1 is SGHTA and CDR2 is FQGTGA. The CDR3 sequence is 15 residues long. CDR3 sequence reads: CASSPRTSISNEQFF. The DNA of the CDR3 is TGTGCCAGCAGTCCCCGGACTAGCATATCAAATGAGCAGTTCTTC.

The chain has TRBV30 and TRBJ1-1; TRBD1 is a possible D gene (5 bases). V lost 1 base and J 12 bases, leaving 18 bases between the germline ends. The germline gives CDR1 GTSNPN, CDR2 SVGIG (reference sequence). There are 13 residues in the CDR3. The chain's CDR3 is CAWSDQTALEPFF. Written as DNA, the CDR3 is TGTGCCTGGAGTGACCAGACAGCCCTCGAACCTTTCTTT.

This sequence joins TRBV19 and TRBJ1-5, with D perhaps TRBD1 (5 bases). Trimming removed 1 base at V and 0 bases at J, with 10 bases between. Per germline, CDR1 LNHDA and CDR2 SQIVND (reference sequence). This CDR3 spans 16 amino acids. The CDR3, as DNA: TGTGCCAGTAGTATAGGGGGGAGGGGTAGCAATCAGCCCCAGCATTTT. As protein: CASSIGGRGSNQPQHF.

The chain couples TRBV7-2 to TRBJ2-7, with D possibly TRBD1 on 5 matching bases. V was pared by 6 bases and J by 4 bases, with 10 bases between. This CDR3 contains 12 residues. Germline CDR1 is SGHTA and CDR2 is FQGNSA. CDR3 DNA sequence: TGTGCCAGCAGTCGACAGCGATACGAGCAGTACTTC. The encoded protein is CASSRQRYEQYF.

This rearrangement joins TRBV29-1 to TRBJ1-1; D gene unclear. The CDR3 has 14 amino acids. Trimming shortened V by 2 bases and J by 6 bases, and 16 bases separated the two germline ends. The germline V gene has CDR1 SQVTM and CDR2 ANQGSEA. The CDR3 spells CSVELAGLVPEAFF. CDR3 DNA sequence: TGCAGCGTTGAATTGGCGGGTTTGGTGCCTGAAGCTTTCTTT.

The chain uses TRBV2 and TRBJ2-7; TRBD2 agrees at 11 bases. This CDR3 region has 14 residues. Trimming at V came to 7 bases and at J to 3 bases, leaving 5 bases not matched to a gene. The V gene's germline CDR1 is SNHLY and CDR2 FYNNEI. CDR3 protein: CASKTGTSGYEQYF. In DNA, the CDR3 is TGTGCCAGCAAAACCGGGACTAGCGGCTACGAGCAGTACTTC.

The genes are TRBV11-1 and TRBJ2-3; D not resolved. CDR3 length: 16 amino acids. V lost 1 base and J 1 base, leaving 12 bases between the germline ends. Germline CDR1 is SGHAT and CDR2 is FQDESV (reference sequence). In DNA form, the CDR3 reads TGTGCCAGCAGCTTAGTTTCTAGACCTGGCACAGATACGCAGTATTTT. Translating gives CASSLVSRPGTDTQYF.

The gene calls are TRBV30 and TRBJ1-2; D might be TRBD1 (5 bases). Trimming removed 4 bases at V and 4 bases at J, with 7 bases between. Per germline, CDR1 GTSNPN and CDR2 SVGIG (reference sequence). There are 11 residues in the CDR3. CDR3 loop: CAWTDSYGYTF. CDR3 coding DNA: TGTGCCTGGACAGACAGCTATGGCTACACCTTC.

The chain recombines TRBV9 with TRBJ1-1, with no clear D. V was trimmed by 3 bases and J by 7 bases, leaving 13 bases between them. The CDR3 length is 13 residues. Germline assignment: CDR1 SGDLS and CDR2 YYNGEE. The CDR3 DNA reads as TGTGCCAGCAGCGCGGGGTCCAACCTTGAAGCTTTCTTT. As protein: CASSAGSNLEAFF.

The V and J genes are TRBV6-6 and TRBJ1-1; a possible D gene is TRBD1 (5 bases). The CDR3 contains 13 residues. The ends were cut back, 4 bases at V and 2 bases at J, with 8 bases in the middle. The germline CDR1 and CDR2 sequences are MNHNY and SVGAGI (reference sequence). CDR3 sequence reads: CASSLTVNTEAFF. In DNA form, the CDR3 reads TGTGCCAGCAGTTTGACAGTTAACACTGAAGCTTTCTTT.